The sequence of this TCR beta chain was determined in a study of blood T cells in healthy people across ages. V was trimmed by 3 bases and J by 8 bases, leaving 20 bases between them. CDR3 size: 16 residues. With a J-beta primer mix and a sample-barcoded 5' primer, a second PCR ran about 6 to 11 cycles. TCRdb redid the calling of the 5' RACE reads with MiXCR, one entry per CDR3 protein. This sample carries approximately 800,000 distinct CDR3 sequences, 25% of them seen once, and the ten largest clones take 3.7%. This same sample was also part of a study on T cells of mothers and their children.

Sequencing input: blood. The sequence was collected from a boy younger than 18 in good health. The rearrangement links TRBV12-3 or TRBV12-4 to TRBJ2-1, with a possible D match to TRBD2 (6 bases). CDR3 amino acids: CASSFLPGLKRDEQFF. The DNA of the CDR3 is TGTGCCAGCAGTTTCTTACCGGGACTGAAAAGGGATGAGCAGTTCTTC.